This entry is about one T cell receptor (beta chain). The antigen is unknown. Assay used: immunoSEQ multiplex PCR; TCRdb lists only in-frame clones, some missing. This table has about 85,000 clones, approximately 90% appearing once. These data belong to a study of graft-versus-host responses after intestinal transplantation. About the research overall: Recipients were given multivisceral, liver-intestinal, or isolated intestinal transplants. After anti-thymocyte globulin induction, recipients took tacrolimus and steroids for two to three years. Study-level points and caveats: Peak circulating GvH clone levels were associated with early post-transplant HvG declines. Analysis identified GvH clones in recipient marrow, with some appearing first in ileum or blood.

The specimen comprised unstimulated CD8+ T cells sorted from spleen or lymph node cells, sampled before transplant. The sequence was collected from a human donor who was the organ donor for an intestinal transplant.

The CDR3 region is CASSYSTSGSHNEQFF. DNA of the CDR3: TGTGCCAGCAGTTACTCGACTAGCGGGAGTCACAATGAGCAGTTCTTC. This rearrangement joins TRBV6-5 to TRBJ2-1, with TRBD2 matching over 12 bases. CDR1 is MNHEY, CDR2 SVGAGI, per germline. This CDR3 contains 16 residues. With V trimmed by 0 bases and J by 5 bases, 2 bases remained unmatched.